This record concerns one T cell receptor (beta chain) sequence. This CDR3 is built from 14 residues. V lost 4 bases to trimming and J lost 1 base, with 8 bases between them. Germline values: CDR1 LGHNA, CDR2 YNFKEQ. The data were taken from a study of T cell changes during pregnancy in multiple sclerosis. Measured with immunoSEQ multiplex PCR; TCRdb has only the in-frame clones, and not every one. The data show approximately 65,000 clones, around 91% seen once. The chain joins TRBV4-2 to TRBJ2-1, with D possibly matching TRBD2 (6 bases). Sequences were derived from peripheral blood, sampled in the third trimester of pregnancy. The clonotype was recovered from a female donor in good health, enrolled as a control in a pregnancy study. The CDR3 sequence: CASSPGESYNEQFF. Written as DNA, the CDR3 is TGTGCCAGCAGCCCGGGGGAGTCCTACAATGAGCAGTTCTTC.